This TCR beta chain was sequenced during a study of monozygotic twins with inflammatory bowel disease. From its re-call of the 5' RACE reads, TCRdb lists each CDR3 protein once, without DNA. Its table records nearly 450,000 distinct CDR3 sequences. Per germline, CDR1 SQVTM and CDR2 ANQGSEA. The CDR3 runs to 13 residues. Sequenced: blood. This receptor was identified in a human donor with ulcerative colitis or Crohn's disease, or a healthy co-twin of an affected twin (not recorded which). The chain combines TRBV29-1 with TRBJ1-2; TCRdb lists TRBD1, though no DNA is available to test this call. The CDR3 spells CSVAPQVGYGYTF.